Following are 30 T cell receptor beta chains from one sample sequenced in a study of blood T cells in healthy people across ages. Sample-barcoded 5' priming and a J-beta primer mix drove a second PCR of roughly 6 to 12 cycles. TCRdb re-called the 5' RACE reads with MiXCR, one entry per CDR3 protein. The sample contains over 600,000 distinct CDR3 sequences, around 20% of which appear only once. The sequencing sample was made of blood. Source of these receptors: a man between 65 and 85 years old in good health.

This rearrangement joins TRBV24-1 to TRBJ2-5; D is unclear. Trimming pared 0 bases from V and 1 base from J, leaving 5 bases between. This CDR3 has 14 residues. Germline assignment: CDR1 KGHDR and CDR2 SFDVKD. Written as DNA, the CDR3 is TGTGCCACCAGTGATTTGCCAGGCCAAGAGACCCAGTACTTC. Amino acid sequence: CATSDLPGQETQYF.

This chain uses TRBV29-1 with TRBJ2-3; unclear D gene. V lost 2 bases, J lost 0 bases, and 3 bases lay in between. CDR1 is SQVTM and CDR2 is ANQGSEA in the germline V gene. This CDR3 region has 12 residues. The chain's CDR3 is CSVEPSTDTQYF. The DNA of the CDR3 is TGCAGCGTTGAACCTAGCACAGATACGCAGTATTTT.

This clonotype has just a few counts. This sequence joins TRBV5-1 and TRBJ2-1, with TRBD2 matching 10 bases. The CDR3 is made up of 15 amino acids. Losses at the gene ends were 1 base for V and 9 bases for J; bases not matched to a gene: 7. Germline V gene lookup returns CDR1 SGHRS and CDR2 YFSETQ. The CDR3 region has the DNA TGCGCCAGCAGCTTGAGGACTAGCGGATCCGGTGAGCAGTTCTTC. This sequence encodes CASSLRTSGSGEQFF.

V is TRBV7-3 and J is TRBJ2-5; TRBD2 agrees at 10 bases. Per germline, CDR1 SGHTA and CDR2 FQGTGA. V lost 5 bases, J lost 5 bases, and 5 bases stayed unmatched. The length of the CDR3 is 14 residues. The CDR3 nucleotides read TGTGCCAGCAGCGCATCTAGCGGGAGTGAGACCCAGTACTTC. It specifies CASSASSGSETQYF.

This clonotype was counted a few times. The chain couples TRBV5-1 to TRBJ2-5; D is undetermined. V was trimmed by 2 bases and J by 2 bases, leaving 10 bases between them. The CDR3 consists of 14 residues. Germline CDR1 SGHRS, CDR2 YFSETQ. Here the CDR3 DNA reads TGCGCCAGCAGCTTAACCAGAAAACAAGAGACCCAGTACTTC. Protein sequence: CASSLTRKQETQYF. Looking up the rest from reference TRBV5-1 and TRBJ2-5 gives the full variable domain: KAGVTQTPRYLIKTRGQQVTLSCSPISGHRSVSWYQQTPGQGLQFLFEYFSETQRNKGNFPGRFSGRQFSNSRSEMNVSTLELGDSALYLCASSLTRKQETQYFGPGTRLLVL.

The chain joins TRBV7-8 to TRBJ2-5, with D perhaps matching TRBD1 (6 bases). The V gene lost 2 bases and the J gene lost 2 bases, with 12 bases spanning the gap. Germline V gives CDR1 SGHVS, CDR2 FQNEAQ. This CDR3 comprises 15 residues. CDR3 sequence: CASSLPAGTQETQYF. The CDR3 DNA follows: TGTGCCAGCAGCTTACCAGCCGGGACACAAGAGACCCAGTACTTC.

The V and J genes are TRBV20-1 and TRBJ2-5; possibly TRBD1 or TRBD2 for D (5 bases each). The DNA end is more similar to TRBJ2-7, so the J call may be wrong. Germline assignment: CDR1 DFQATT and CDR2 SNEGSKA (reference sequence). This CDR3 is built from 17 residues. In DNA form, the CDR3 reads TGCAGTGCTAGAGGGGGGAATTTACTGGGTGGTGGCTACGAGCAGTACTTC. Amino acid sequence: CSARGGNLLGGGYEQYF.

V usage is TRBV5-5 and J usage is TRBJ2-5; 12 nucleotides line up with TRBD2. The end of the DNA aligns better with TRBJ2-1, so the J call may be wrong. Germline V gene data show CDR1 as SGHKS and CDR2 as YYEKEE (reference sequence). This CDR3 is 15 amino acids long. CDR3 sequence (DNA): TGTGCCAGCAGCCAGACTAGCGGGAGTCACGATGAGCAGTTCTTC. Encoded protein: CASSQTSGSHDEQFF.

This clonotype showed up just a few times. This chain connects TRBV28 to TRBJ2-7; the match to TRBD2 covers 7 bases. With 5 bases clipped from V and 3 bases from J, the junction kept 10 bases outside the gene matches. The CDR3 contains 15 residues. Germline-derived CDR1 and CDR2 are MDHEN and SYDVKM. CDR3 region: CASSPHGGRDYEQYF. Written as DNA, the CDR3 is TGTGCCAGCAGTCCCCACGGGGGGAGGGACTACGAGCAGTACTTC.

This clonotype was seen a handful of times. This chain connects TRBV7-9 to TRBJ2-4; 7 nucleotides align to TRBD1. CDR1 SEHNR and CDR2 FQNEAQ come from the germline V gene (reference sequence). The trim removed 4 bases at V and 7 bases at J, leaving 13 bases unmatched. The CDR3 runs to 16 residues. Written as DNA, the CDR3 is TGTGCCAGCAGCTCCTATCGGGGACAGTTAAGGAACATTCAGTACTTC. Translated: CASSSYRGQLRNIQYF.

As regards this clonotype: A clone one base away is much larger, so this may be a read error. This rearrangement joins TRBV29-1 to TRBJ2-7, with D uncertain. CDR1 is SQVTM, CDR2 ANQGSEA, per germline. This CDR3 has 12 amino acids. CDR3 nucleotides: TGCAGCGTTGTGTTGGTGTCCTACGAGCAGTGCTTC. It is translated as CSVVLVSYEQCF.

This clonotype came up a few times. V gene TRBV20-1 combines with J gene TRBJ1-1; TRBD1 matches 8 bases. This CDR3 is built from 13 residues. The V gene's germline CDR1 is DFQATT and CDR2 SNEGSKA (reference sequence). Trimming at V came to 6 bases and at J to 6 bases, leaving 9 bases not matched to a gene. This CDR3 reads CSARTGGNAEAFF. DNA for the CDR3: TGCAGTGCCCGAACAGGGGGAAACGCTGAAGCTTTCTTT.

The table lists this clonotype with a few counts. The junction and the germline gene differ at one end; a read error may be behind it. CDR3 sequence: CASSDLAGGLVEQFF. The CDR3 region has the DNA TGCGCCAGCAGTGACTTAGCGGGAGGCCTTGTCGAGCAGTTCTTC. This chain uses TRBV6-1 with TRBJ2-1, with 10 bases that match TRBD2. The CDR3 contains 15 residues. Germline CDR1 and CDR2: MNHNS and SASEGT.

The chain carries TRBV6-4 and TRBJ2-1; 14 bases line up with TRBD2. CDR3 size: 19 residues. Germline values: CDR1 MRHNA, CDR2 SNTAGT. The V segment lost 6 bases and the J segment 0 bases; nucleotides outside the gene matches: 10. DNA for the CDR3: TGTGCCAGCAGCCTGACTAGCGGGAGGGCCCCCCGCTCCTACAATGAGCAGTTCTTC. Translating gives CASSLTSGRAPRSYNEQFF.

The DNA for the CDR3 is TGTGCCAGCAGCCCTAGAGCTGGACTAGCGGGAGTCCGCAATGAGCAGTTCTTC. Translated, it gives CASSPRAGLAGVRNEQFF. The chain couples TRBV7-2 to TRBJ2-1; 13 nucleotides match TRBD2. CDR1 SGHTA and CDR2 FQGNSA come from the germline V gene. This CDR3 contains 18 residues. Trimming cost V 5 bases and J 6 bases; bases outside gene matches: 13.

The chain links TRBV5-8 to TRBJ2-5, with D hard to call. The germline V gene has CDR1 SGHTS and CDR2 YDEGEE. Trimming left V 3 bases short and J 1 base short, with 7 bases between. This CDR3 has 13 residues. The CDR3 region is CASSSSFQETQYF. The CDR3, as DNA: TGTGCCAGCAGCTCCTCATTCCAAGAGACCCAGTACTTC.

There are a few counts of this clonotype. The V and J genes are TRBV5-1 and TRBJ2-4; D is uncertain. V was pared by 0 bases and J by 5 bases, with 6 bases between. CDR1 SGHRS and CDR2 YFSETQ come from the germline V gene. There are 13 residues in the CDR3. CDR3 sequence: CASSLGWENIQYF. The CDR3 bases are TGCGCCAGCAGCTTGGGATGGGAAAACATTCAGTACTTC.

This sequence joins TRBV7-9 and TRBJ2-6; D possibly uses TRBD1 or TRBD2 (5 bases each). V was trimmed by 5 bases and J by 0 bases, leaving 14 bases between them. Germline V gene sequence: CDR1 SEHNR, CDR2 FQNEAQ (reference sequence). The CDR3 loop spans 17 amino acids. For the CDR3, the DNA is TGTGCCAGCAGCCCCGGGGACGGTACCTCTGGGGCCAACGTCCTGACTTTC. The encoded protein is CASSPGDGTSGANVLTF.

J is TRBJ2-1 and V is TRBV5-1, with D perhaps matching TRBD2 (5 bases). The CDR3 spans 16 residues. Germline CDR1 is SGHRS and CDR2 is YFSETQ. V was shortened by 4 bases and J by 1 base, with 15 bases between the two germline ends. Written as DNA, the CDR3 is TGCGCCAGCAGCCCCGGGCCGGCGGGTTCCTACAATGAGCAGTTCTTC. Protein: CASSPGPAGSYNEQFF. The full variable domain, rest sourced from reference TRBV5-1 and TRBJ2-1, is KAGVTQTPRYLIKTRGQQVTLSCSPISGHRSVSWYQQTPGQGLQFLFEYFSETQRNKGNFPGRFSGRQFSNSRSEMNVSTLELGDSALYLCASSPGPAGSYNEQFFGPGTRLTVL.

This sequence joins TRBV11-3 and TRBJ2-1; D ambiguous. V lost 1 base to trimming and J lost 2 bases, with 9 bases between them. Germline CDR1 is SGHNT and CDR2 is YENEEA. This CDR3 contains 15 residues. The DNA for the CDR3 is TGTGCCAGCAGCTTAGTCGCGAGAACCTACAATGAGCAGTTCTTC. Encoded protein: CASSLVARTYNEQFF.

The chain recombines TRBV12-3 or TRBV12-4 with TRBJ2-6; D possibly corresponds to TRBD1 (5 bases). This CDR3 is built from 15 residues. V was pared by 5 bases and J by 4 bases, with 12 bases between. The CDR3 loop reads CASSPGLRGANVLTF. The CDR3 DNA follows: TGTGCCAGCAGTCCAGGGCTCAGGGGGGCCAACGTCCTGACTTTC.

This clonotype turned up a few times. The chain is built from TRBV19 and TRBJ2-2, with a tentative D call TRBD2 (6 bases). V shed 8 bases and J shed 1 base, with 14 bases lying between them. CDR1 is LNHDA and CDR2 is SQIVND in the germline V gene (reference sequence). CDR3 size: 15 residues. CDR3 in DNA: TGTGCCAGTCGTCCGGGACTGGTGAACACCGGGGAGCTGTTTTTT. This sequence encodes CASRPGLVNTGELFF.

The sample holds a few counts of this clonotype. The rearrangement joins TRBV10-1 to TRBJ2-4; D call uncertain. CDR1 is WNHNN, CDR2 SYGVQD, per germline (reference sequence). Trimming removed 6 bases from V and 0 bases from J, with 9 bases in between. This CDR3 comprises 14 residues. The CDR3 sequence: CASRGTIAKNIQYF. The DNA for the CDR3 is TGCGCCAGCAGAGGAACGATAGCCAAAAACATTCAGTACTTC.

This clonotype has just a few counts. The chain recombines TRBV19 with TRBJ2-3; D is ambiguous. Germline V lookup: CDR1 LNHDA, CDR2 SQIVND (reference sequence). This CDR3 contains 13 residues. V was trimmed by 9 bases and J by 0 bases, leaving 10 bases between them. The CDR3 DNA reads as TGTGCCAGCTCAGCGTTTAGCACAGATACGCAGTATTTT. As protein: CASSAFSTDTQYF.

There are a few counts of this clonotype. The rearrangement uses TRBV6-6 and TRBJ2-1, with 8 bases fitting TRBD1. The closer fit of TRBJ2-7 to the DNA end suggests the J call may be wrong. The CDR3 length is 14 residues. CDR1 and CDR2 (germline): MNHNY, SVGAGI (reference sequence). CDR3 amino acids: CASSYSDRGYEQYF. CDR3 coding DNA: TGTGCCAGCAGTTACTCTGACAGGGGCTACGAGCAGTACTTC.

As concerns this clonotype: An end of the junction does not agree with germline; a read error may underlie this. This chain links TRBV29-1 with TRBJ2-3, with a tentative D call TRBD1 (6 bases). The CDR3 has 14 residues. Germline CDR1 and CDR2: SQVTM and ANQGSEA. CDR3 nucleotides: TGCAGCATTTTAGACGGAACGCGGACAGATACGCGGTATTTT. It is translated as CSILDGTRTDTRYF.

The rearrangement uses TRBV7-9 and TRBJ1-4, with TRBD1 matching 9 bases. With V trimmed by 3 bases and J by 7 bases, 6 bases remained unmatched. The germline V gene encodes CDR1 SEHNR and CDR2 FQNEAQ (reference sequence). This CDR3 contains 15 residues. The CDR3 loop is CASSLVGTGIEKLFF. CDR3 sequence (DNA): TGTGCCAGCAGCTTGGTAGGGACAGGGATTGAAAAACTGTTTTTT.

This clonotype has only a few counts. The rearrangement uses TRBV9 and TRBJ2-6; 8 bases align to TRBD2. Per the germline V gene, CDR1 is SGDLS and CDR2 is YYNGEE. The CDR3 contains 17 residues. Unmatched junction bases numbered 7, after V lost 3 bases and J lost 2 bases. The DNA for the CDR3 is TGTGCCAGCAGCGACGACACGGGGGGGCCTGGGGCCAACGTCCTGACTTTC. It specifies CASSDDTGGPGANVLTF.

This clonotype was detected ten times or more. This chain connects TRBV30 to TRBJ1-5, with 11 bases aligning to TRBD1. CDR1 and CDR2 (germline): GTSNPN, SVGIG (reference sequence). J was trimmed by 6 bases and V by 5 bases; bases with no gene match: 6. The CDR3 covers 14 residues. The CDR3 nucleotides read TGTGCCTGGTGGACAGGGGGCATGGGTCAGCCCCAGCATTTT. The encoded protein is CAWWTGGMGQPQHF.

The rearrangement links TRBV3-1 to TRBJ2-3; TRBD2 aligns across 7 bases. CDR1 is LGHDT, CDR2 YNNKEL, per germline (reference sequence). The junction had 1 base not matched to a gene; V was cut back by 1 base and J by 0 bases. The CDR3 runs 15 residues. The CDR3: CASSQASGSTDTQYF. CDR3 in DNA: TGTGCCAGCAGCCAAGCTAGCGGTAGCACAGATACGCAGTATTTT.